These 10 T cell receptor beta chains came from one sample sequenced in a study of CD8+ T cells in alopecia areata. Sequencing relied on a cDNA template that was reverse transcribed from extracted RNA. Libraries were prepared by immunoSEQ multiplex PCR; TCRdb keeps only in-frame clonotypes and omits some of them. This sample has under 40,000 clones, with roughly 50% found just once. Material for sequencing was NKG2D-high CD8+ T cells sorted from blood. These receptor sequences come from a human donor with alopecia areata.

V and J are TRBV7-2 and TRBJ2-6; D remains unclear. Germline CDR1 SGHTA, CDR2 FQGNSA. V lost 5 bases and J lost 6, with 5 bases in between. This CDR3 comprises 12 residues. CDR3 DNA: TGTGCCAGCAGCCCACAGGCCAACGTCCTGACTTTC. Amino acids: CASSPQANVLTF. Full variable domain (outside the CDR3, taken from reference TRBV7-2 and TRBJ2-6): GAGVSQSPSNKVTEKGKDVELRCDPISGHTALYWYRQSLGQGLEFLIYFQGNSAPDKSGLPSDRFSAERTGGSVSTLTIQRTQQEDSAVYLCASSPQANVLTFGAGSRLTVL.

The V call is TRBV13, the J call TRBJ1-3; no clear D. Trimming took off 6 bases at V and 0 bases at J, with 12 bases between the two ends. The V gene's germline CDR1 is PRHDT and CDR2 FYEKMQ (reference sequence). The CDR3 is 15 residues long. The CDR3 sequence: CASRPGGFSGNTIYF. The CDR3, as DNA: TGTGCCAGCAGGCCAGGAGGGTTCTCTGGAAACACCATATATTTT. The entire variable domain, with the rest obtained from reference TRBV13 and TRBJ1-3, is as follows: AAGVIQSPRHLIKEKRETATLKCYPIPRHDTVYWYQQGPGQDPQFLISFYEKMQSDKGSIPDRFSAQQFSDYHSELNMSSLELGDSALYFCASRPGGFSGNTIYFGEGSWLTVV.

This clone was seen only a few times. CDR3 nucleotides: TGTGCCAGCAGTCCCCCCGGGACACTAGTCACAGATACGCAGTATTTT. Translating it yields CASSPPGTLVTDTQYF. The chain has TRBV28 and TRBJ2-3; TRBD1 is a possible D gene (6 bases). CDR1 MDHEN and CDR2 SYDVKM come from the germline V gene. The CDR3 runs to 16 residues. V shed 5 bases and J shed 2 bases, with 17 bases lying between them.

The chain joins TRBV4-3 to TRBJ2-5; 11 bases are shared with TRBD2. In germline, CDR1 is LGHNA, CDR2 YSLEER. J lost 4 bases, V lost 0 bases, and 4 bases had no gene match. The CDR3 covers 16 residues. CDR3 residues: CASSQDRSGRGETQYF. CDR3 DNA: TGCGCCAGCAGCCAAGATCGTAGCGGGAGGGGAGAGACCCAGTACTTC.

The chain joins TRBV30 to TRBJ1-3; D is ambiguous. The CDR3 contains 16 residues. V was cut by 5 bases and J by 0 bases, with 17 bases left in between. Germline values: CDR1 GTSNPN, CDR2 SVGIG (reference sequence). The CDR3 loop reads CAWWNYAQNSGNTIYF. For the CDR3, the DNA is TGTGCCTGGTGGAATTACGCCCAGAACTCTGGAAACACCATATATTTT.

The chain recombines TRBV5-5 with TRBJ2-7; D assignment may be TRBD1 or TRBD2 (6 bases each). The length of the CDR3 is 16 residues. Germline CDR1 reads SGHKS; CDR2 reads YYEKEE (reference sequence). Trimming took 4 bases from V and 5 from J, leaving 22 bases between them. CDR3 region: CASSHLLIGGKNEQYF. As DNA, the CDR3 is TGTGCCAGCAGCCACCTACTCATAGGGGGGAAGAACGAGCAGTACTTC.

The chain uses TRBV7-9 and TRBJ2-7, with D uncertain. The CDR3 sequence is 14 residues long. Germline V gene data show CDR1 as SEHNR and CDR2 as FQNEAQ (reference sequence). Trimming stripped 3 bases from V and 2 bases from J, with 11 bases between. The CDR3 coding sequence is TGTGCCAGCAGCTTCGACGGATTGCCCTACGAGCAGTACTTC. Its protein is CASSFDGLPYEQYF.

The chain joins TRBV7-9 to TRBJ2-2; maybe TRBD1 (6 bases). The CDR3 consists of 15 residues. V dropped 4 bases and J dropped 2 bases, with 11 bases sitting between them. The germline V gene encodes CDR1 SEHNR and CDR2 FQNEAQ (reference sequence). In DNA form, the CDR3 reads TGTGCCAGCAGCTCTCGGGACACCAACACCGGGGAGCTGTTTTTT. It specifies CASSSRDTNTGELFF. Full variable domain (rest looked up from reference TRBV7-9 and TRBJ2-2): DTGVSQNPRHKITKRGQNVTFRCDPISEHNRLYWYRQTLGQGPEFLTYFQNEAQLEKSRLLSDRFSAERPKGSFSTLEIQRTEQGDSAMYLCASSSRDTNTGELFFGEGSRLTVL.

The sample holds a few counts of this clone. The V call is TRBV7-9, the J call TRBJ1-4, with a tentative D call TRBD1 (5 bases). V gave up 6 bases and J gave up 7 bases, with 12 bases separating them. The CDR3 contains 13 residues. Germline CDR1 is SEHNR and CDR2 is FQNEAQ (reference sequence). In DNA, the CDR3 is TGTGCCAGCAGTGGAGAGGGGCGTGAAAAACTGTTTTTT. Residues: CASSGEGREKLFF.

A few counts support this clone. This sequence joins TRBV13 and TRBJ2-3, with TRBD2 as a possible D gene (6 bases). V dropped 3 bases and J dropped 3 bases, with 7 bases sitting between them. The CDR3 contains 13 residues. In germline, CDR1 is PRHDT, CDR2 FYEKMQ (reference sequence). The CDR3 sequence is CASSFRETDTQYF. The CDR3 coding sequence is TGTGCCAGCAGCTTTCGGGAGACAGATACGCAGTATTTT.